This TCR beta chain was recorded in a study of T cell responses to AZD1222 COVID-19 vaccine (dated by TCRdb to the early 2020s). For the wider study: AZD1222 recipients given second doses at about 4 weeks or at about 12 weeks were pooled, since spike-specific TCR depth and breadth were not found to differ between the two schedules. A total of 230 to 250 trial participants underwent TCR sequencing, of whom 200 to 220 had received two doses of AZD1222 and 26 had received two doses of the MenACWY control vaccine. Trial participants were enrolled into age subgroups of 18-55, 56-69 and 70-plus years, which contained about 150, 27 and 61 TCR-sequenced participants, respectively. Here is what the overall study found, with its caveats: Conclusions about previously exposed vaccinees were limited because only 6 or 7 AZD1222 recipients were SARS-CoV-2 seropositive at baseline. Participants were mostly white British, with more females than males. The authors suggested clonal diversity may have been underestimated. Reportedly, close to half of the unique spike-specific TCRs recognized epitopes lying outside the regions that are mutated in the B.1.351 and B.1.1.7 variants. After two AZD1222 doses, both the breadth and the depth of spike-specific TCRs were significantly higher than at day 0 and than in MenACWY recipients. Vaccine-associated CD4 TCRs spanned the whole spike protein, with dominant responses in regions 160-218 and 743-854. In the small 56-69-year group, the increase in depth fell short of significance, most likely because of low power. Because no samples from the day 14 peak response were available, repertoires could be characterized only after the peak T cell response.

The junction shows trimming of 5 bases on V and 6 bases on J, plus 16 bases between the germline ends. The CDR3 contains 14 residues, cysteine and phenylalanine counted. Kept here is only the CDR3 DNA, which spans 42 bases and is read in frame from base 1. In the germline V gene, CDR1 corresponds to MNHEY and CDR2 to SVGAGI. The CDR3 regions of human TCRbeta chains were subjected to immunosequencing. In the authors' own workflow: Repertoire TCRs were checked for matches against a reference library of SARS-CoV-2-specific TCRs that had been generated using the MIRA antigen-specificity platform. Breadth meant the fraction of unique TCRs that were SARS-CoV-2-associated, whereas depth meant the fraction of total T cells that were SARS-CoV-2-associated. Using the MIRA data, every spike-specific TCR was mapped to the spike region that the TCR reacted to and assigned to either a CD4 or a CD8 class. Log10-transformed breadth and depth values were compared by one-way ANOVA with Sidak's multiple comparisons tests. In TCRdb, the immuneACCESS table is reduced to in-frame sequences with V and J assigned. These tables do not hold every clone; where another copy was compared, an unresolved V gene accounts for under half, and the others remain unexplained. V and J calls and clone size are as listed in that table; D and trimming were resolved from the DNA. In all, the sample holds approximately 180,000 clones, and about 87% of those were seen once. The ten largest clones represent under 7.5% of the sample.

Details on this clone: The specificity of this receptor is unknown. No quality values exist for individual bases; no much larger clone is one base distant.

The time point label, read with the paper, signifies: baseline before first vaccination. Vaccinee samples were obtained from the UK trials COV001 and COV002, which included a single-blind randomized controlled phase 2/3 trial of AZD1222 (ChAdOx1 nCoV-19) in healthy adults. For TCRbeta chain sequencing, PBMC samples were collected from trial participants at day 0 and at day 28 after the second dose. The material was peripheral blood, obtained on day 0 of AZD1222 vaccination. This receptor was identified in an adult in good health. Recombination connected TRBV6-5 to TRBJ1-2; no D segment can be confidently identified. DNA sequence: TGTGCCAGCAGTCCCAGTCGAGGGAAACATGGCTACACCTTC. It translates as CASSPSRGKHGYTF.